This TCR beta chain is from a study of cytomegalovirus exposure and HLA in healthy donors. 13 Jbeta primers and 60 Vbeta primers were used for the PCR. The data were produced by immunoSEQ multiplex PCR, yet TCRdb's version contains in-frame clones alone and is incomplete. The data contain about 140,000 clones, around four fifths of them singletons. Germline loops: CDR1 SGDLS, CDR2 YYNGEE. The CDR3 is 14 amino acids. Trimming took 1 base from V and 4 from J, leaving 11 bases between them. What was sequenced was PBMCs. The TCR sequence derives from a woman aged 40 to 49 in good health and CMV-seronegative. V is TRBV9 and J is TRBJ1-2; no clear D gene. The CDR3 DNA sequence: TGTGCCAGCAGCGTAACGGAGGGTGGCTATGGCTACACCTTC. It specifies CASSVTEGGYGYTF.